This T cell receptor (beta chain) was retrieved from a study of CD8 T cells in Susac syndrome. The germline V gene encodes CDR1 MNHNS and CDR2 SASEGT. The junction had 14 bases not matched to a gene; V was cut back by 6 bases and J by 1 base. The CDR3 has 17 residues. With random hexamers, 0.5 to 1 ug RNA was reverse transcribed. Using its own MiXCR run on the immunoSEQ multiplex PCR reads, TCRdb lists one record per CDR3 protein. This table has 95,000 to 150,000 distinct CDR3 sequences, around 94% appearing once. The authors carried out high-throughput sequencing of TCR beta. They applied it to CD8+ and CD4+ T cells obtained from blood. FACS was used to enrich TEMRA cells, whereas the CD8+ and CD4+ T cells were obtained by negative isolation.

The sample taken for sequencing was CD4+ T cells from PBMCs. The TCR was taken from a human donor in good health. V gene TRBV6-1 combines with J gene TRBJ2-7; 8 nucleotides match TRBD2. The DNA for the CDR3 is TGTGCCAGCAGACCAAGGCGGGGGGACTTGTTATCCTACGAGCAGTACTTC. Protein product: CASRPRRGDLLSYEQYF.